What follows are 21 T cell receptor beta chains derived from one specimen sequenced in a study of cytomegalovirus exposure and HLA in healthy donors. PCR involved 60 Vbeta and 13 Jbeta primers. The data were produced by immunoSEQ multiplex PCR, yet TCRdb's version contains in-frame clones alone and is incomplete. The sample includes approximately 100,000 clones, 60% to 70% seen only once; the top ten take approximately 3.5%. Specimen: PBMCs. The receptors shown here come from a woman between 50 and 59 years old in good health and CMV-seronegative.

CDR3 protein: CASSSEAGGPYNEQFF. In DNA, the CDR3 is TGCGCCAGCAGCTCGGAGGCGGGAGGGCCTTACAATGAGCAGTTCTTC. The rearrangement links TRBV5-1 to TRBJ2-1; 9 bases are shared with TRBD2. CDR3 size: 16 residues. Germline V gives CDR1 SGHRS, CDR2 YFSETQ. The V segment lost 3 bases and the J segment 4 bases; nucleotides outside the gene matches: 8.

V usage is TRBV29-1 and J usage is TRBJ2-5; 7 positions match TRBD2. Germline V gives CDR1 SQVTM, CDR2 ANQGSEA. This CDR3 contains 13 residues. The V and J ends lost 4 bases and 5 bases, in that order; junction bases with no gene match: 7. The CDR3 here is CSVARGSMETQYF. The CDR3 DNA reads TGCAGCGTTGCCCGCGGGAGTATGGAGACCCAGTACTTC.

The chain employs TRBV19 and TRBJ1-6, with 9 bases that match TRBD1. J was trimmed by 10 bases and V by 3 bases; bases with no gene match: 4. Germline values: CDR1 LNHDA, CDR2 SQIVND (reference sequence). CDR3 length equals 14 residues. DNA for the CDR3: TGTGCCAGTAGTATCCGGGACAGGGCCTCACCCCTCCACTTT. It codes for CASSIRDRASPLHF.

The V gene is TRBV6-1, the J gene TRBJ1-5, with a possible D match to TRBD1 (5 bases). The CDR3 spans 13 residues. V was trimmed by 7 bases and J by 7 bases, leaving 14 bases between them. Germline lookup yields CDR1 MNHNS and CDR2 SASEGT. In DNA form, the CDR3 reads TGTGCCAGCAAAGGGCAGGGAGGCCAGCCCCAGCATTTT. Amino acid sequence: CASKGQGGQPQHF.

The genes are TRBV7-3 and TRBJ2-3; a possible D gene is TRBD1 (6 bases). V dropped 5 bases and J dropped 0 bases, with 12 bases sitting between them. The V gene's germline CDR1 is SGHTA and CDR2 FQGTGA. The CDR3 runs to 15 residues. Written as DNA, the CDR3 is TGTGCCAGCAGCCCAGGGGCCTATAGCACAGATACGCAGTATTTT. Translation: CASSPGAYSTDTQYF.

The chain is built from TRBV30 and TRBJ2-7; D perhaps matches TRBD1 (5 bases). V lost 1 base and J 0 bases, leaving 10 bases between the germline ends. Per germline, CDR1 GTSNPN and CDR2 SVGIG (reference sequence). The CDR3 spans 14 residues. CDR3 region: CAWSAGDSSYEQYF. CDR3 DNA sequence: TGTGCCTGGAGTGCCGGAGACAGCTCCTACGAGCAGTACTTC.

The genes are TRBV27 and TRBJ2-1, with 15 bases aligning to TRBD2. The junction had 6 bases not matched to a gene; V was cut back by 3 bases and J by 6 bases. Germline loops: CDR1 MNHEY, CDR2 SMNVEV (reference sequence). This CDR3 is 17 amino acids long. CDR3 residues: CASSFWTSGGASNEQFF. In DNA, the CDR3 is TGTGCCAGCAGTTTCTGGACTAGCGGGGGGGCCTCCAATGAGCAGTTCTTC.

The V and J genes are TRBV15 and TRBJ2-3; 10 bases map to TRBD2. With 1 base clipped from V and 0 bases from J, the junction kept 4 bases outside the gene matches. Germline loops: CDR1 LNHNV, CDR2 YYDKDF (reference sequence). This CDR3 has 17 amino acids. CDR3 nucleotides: TGTGCCACCAGCAGAGGGCAACTAGCGGGGAGCACAGATACGCAGTATTTT. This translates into CATSRGQLAGSTDTQYF.

As DNA, the CDR3 is TGTGCCTCCTCCGGGACATTTAACTACCTCAACTATGGCTACACCTTC. Protein: CASSGTFNYLNYGYTF. The rearrangement joins TRBV5-5 to TRBJ1-2, with D perhaps TRBD1 (6 bases). Germline CDR1 is SGHKS and CDR2 is YYEKEE (reference sequence). The CDR3 consists of 16 residues. Trimming shortened V by 10 bases and J by 2 bases, and 24 bases separated the two germline ends.

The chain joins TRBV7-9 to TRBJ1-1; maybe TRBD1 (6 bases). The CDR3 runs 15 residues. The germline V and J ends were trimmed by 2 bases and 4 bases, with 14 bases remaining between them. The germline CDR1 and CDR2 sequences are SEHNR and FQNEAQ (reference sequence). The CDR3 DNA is TGTGCCAGCAGCTTACCCGTGACAGGCTTCACTGAAGCTTTCTTT. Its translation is CASSLPVTGFTEAFF.

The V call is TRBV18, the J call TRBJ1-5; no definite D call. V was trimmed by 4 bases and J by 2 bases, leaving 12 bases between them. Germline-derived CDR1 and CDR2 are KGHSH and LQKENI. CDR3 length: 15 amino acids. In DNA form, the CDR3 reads TGTGCCAGCTCACTCACCCCCGAGGGCAATCAGCCCCAGCATTTT. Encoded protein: CASSLTPEGNQPQHF.

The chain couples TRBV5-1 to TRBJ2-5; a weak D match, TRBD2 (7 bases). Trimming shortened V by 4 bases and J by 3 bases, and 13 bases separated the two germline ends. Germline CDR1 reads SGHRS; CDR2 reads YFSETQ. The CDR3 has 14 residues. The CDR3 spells CASSRGAGEETQYF. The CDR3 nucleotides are TGCGCCAGCAGCCGGGGGGCAGGGGAAGAGACCCAGTACTTC.

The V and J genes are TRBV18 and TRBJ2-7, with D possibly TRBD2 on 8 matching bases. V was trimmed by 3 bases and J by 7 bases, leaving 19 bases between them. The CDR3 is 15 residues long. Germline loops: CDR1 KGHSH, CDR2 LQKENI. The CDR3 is CASSPSAGETGEQYF. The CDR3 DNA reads TGTGCCAGCTCACCGTCAGCGGGAGAGACAGGGGAGCAGTACTTC.

The DNA of the CDR3 is TGTGCCAGCAGCCAAGAATTCGGGACAGGTTATGGCTACACCTTC. It is translated as CASSQEFGTGYGYTF. This chain connects TRBV14 to TRBJ1-2; 8 bases map to TRBD1. Germline CDR1 is SGHDN and CDR2 is FVKESK. The CDR3 has 15 amino acids. J gave up 5 bases and V 0 bases, and 5 bases lay outside the gene matches.

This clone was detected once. CDR3 bases: TGTGCCAGCAGCTTCGGCAGGGGGCGAAGCAATCAGCCCCAGCATTTT. It codes for CASSFGRGRSNQPQHF. The chain recombines TRBV11-3 with TRBJ1-5; TRBD1 aligns across 8 bases. Germline CDR1 SGHNT, CDR2 YENEEA. J was trimmed by 1 base and V by 3 bases; bases with no gene match: 5. CDR3 length: 16 residues.

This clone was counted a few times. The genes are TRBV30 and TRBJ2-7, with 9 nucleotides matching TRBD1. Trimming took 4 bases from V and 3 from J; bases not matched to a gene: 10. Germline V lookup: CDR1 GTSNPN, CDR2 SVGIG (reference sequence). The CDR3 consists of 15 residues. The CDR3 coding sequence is TGTGCCTGGACCCCCGGGACAGGGAGAGGCTACGAGCAGTACTTC. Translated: CAWTPGTGRGYEQYF.

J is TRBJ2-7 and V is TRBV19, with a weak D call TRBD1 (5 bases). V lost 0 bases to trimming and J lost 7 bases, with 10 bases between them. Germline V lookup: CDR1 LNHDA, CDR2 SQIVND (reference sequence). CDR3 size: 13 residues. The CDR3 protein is CASSIDGQGEQYF. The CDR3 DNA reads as TGTGCCAGTAGTATAGACGGCCAGGGTGAGCAGTACTTC. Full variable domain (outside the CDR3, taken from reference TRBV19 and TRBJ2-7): DGGITQSPKYLFRKEGQNVTLSCEQNLNHDAMYWYRQDPGQGLRLIYYSQIVNDFQKGDIAEGYSVSREKKESFPLTVTSAQKNPTAFYLCASSIDGQGEQYFGPGTRLTVT.

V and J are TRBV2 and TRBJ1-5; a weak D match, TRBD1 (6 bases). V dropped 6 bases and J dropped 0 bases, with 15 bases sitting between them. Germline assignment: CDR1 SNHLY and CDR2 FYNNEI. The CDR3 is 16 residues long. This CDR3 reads CASSLKQGDSNQPQHF. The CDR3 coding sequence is TGTGCCAGCAGCTTGAAACAGGGCGATAGCAATCAGCCCCAGCATTTT.

This chain's CDR3 is CASSPAGIGQAFF. The CDR3 coding sequence is TGTGCCAGCAGCCCCGCCGGTATCGGTCAAGCTTTCTTT. The J gene is TRBJ1-1, the V gene TRBV7-9, with D unclear. V lost 5 bases and J lost 9, with 16 bases in between. The V gene's germline CDR1 is SEHNR and CDR2 FQNEAQ (reference sequence). The CDR3 covers 13 residues.

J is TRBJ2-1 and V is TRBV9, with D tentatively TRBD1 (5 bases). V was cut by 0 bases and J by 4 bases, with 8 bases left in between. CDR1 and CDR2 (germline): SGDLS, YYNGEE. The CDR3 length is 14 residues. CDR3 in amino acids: CASSVVRVYNEQFF. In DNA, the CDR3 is TGTGCCAGCAGCGTAGTCAGGGTTTACAATGAGCAGTTCTTC. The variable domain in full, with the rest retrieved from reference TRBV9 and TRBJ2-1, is DSGVTQTPKHLITATGQRVTLRCSPRSGDLSVYWYQQSLDQGLQFLIQYYNGEERAKGNILERFSAQQFPDLHSELNLSSLELGDSALYFCASSVVRVYNEQFFGPGTRLTVL.

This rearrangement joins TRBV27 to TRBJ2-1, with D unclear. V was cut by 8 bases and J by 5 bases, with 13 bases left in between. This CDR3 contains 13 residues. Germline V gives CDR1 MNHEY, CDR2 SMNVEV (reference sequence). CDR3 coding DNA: TGTGCCAGCTTTACAACGTTTCACAATGAGCAGTTCTTC. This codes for CASFTTFHNEQFF.